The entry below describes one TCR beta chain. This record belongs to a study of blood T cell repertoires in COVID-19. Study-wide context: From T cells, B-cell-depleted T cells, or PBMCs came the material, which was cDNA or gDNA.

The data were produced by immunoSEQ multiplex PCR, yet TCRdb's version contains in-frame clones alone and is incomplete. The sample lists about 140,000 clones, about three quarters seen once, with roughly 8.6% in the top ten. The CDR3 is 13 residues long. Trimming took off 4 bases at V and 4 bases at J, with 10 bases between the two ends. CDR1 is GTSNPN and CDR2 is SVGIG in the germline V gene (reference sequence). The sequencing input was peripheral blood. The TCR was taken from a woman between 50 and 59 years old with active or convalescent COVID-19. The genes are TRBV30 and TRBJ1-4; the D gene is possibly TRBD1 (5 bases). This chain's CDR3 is CAWTQGYNEKLFF. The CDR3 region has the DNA TGTGCCTGGACTCAGGGCTATAATGAAAAACTGTTTTTT.